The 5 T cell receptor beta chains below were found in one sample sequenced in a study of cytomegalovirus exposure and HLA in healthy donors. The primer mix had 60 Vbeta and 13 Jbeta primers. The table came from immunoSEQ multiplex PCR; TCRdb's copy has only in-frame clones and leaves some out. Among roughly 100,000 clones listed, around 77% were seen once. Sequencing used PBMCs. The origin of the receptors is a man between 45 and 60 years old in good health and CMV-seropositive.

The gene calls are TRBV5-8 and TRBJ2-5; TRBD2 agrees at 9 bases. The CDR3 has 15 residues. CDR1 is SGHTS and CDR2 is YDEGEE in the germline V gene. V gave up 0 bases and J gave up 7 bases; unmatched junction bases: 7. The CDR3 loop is CASSLATSGRGTQYF. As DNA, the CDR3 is TGTGCCAGCAGCTTGGCTACTAGCGGGCGAGGGACCCAGTACTTC.

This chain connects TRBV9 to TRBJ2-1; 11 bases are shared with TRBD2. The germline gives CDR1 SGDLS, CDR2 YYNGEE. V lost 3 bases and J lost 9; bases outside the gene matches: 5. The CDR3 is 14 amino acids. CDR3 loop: CASSGLAGNSEQFF. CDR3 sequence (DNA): TGTGCCAGCAGCGGACTAGCGGGAAACAGTGAGCAGTTCTTC.

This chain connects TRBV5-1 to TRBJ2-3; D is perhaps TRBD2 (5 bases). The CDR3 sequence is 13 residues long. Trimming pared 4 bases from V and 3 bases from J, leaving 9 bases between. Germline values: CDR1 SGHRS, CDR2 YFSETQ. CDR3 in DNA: TGCGCCAGCAGCCCCGGGGTGACAGATACGCAGTATTTT. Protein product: CASSPGVTDTQYF.

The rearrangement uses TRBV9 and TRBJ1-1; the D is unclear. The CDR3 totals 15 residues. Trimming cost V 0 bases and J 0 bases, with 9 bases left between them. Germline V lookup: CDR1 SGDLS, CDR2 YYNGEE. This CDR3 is CASSVGLDLNTEAFF. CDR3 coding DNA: TGTGCCAGCAGCGTAGGGTTGGACTTGAACACTGAAGCTTTCTTT.

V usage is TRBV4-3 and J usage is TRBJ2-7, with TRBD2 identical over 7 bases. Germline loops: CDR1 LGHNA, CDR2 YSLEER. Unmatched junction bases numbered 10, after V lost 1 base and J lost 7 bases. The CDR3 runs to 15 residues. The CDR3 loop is CASSQGEGGRSEQYF. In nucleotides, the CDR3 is TGCGCCAGCAGCCAAGGAGAGGGCGGGAGAAGTGAGCAGTACTTC.